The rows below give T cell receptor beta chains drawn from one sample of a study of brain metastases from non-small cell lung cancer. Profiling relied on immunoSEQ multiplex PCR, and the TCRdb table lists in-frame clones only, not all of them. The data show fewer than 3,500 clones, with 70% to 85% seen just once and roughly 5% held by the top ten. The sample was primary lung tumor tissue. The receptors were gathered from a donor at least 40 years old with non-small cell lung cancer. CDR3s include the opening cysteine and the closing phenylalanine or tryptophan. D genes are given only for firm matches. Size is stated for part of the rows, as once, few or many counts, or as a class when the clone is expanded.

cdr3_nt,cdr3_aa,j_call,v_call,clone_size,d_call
TGTGCCAGCAGCTTATGGGGTCTGGAGCTAGCGGGAAGAAATGAGCAGTTCTTC,CASSLWGLELAGRNEQFF,TRBJ2-1,TRBV7-8,NA,TRBD2
TGTGCCAGCAGTCCCAGCGGGGTGGGCACAGATACGCAGTATTTT,CASSPSGVGTDTQYF,TRBJ2-3,TRBV9,NA,TRBD2
TGTGCCAGCCATACCGGAGAGGTCCAAGAGACCCAGTACTTC,CASHTGEVQETQYF,TRBJ2-5,TRBV28,NA,NA
TGTGCCAGCAGCCCGGGACAGAAGGGACCCGGCTACACCTTC,CASSPGQKGPGYTF,TRBJ1-2,TRBV11-3,NA,TRBD1
TGTGCCAGCTCACCAAGTCGGGGGCCAACCTACGAGCAGTACTTC,CASSPSRGPTYEQYF,TRBJ2-7,TRBV18,NA,NA
TGTGCCAGCAGCTTAGACCCGGCGGCAGATACGCAGTATTTT,CASSLDPAADTQYF,TRBJ2-3,TRBV7-9,NA,NA
TGTGCCTGGAGTTCATCGACAGGGGGTGTTGTGTCCTATAATTCACCCCTCCACTTT,CAWSSSTGGVVSYNSPLHF,TRBJ1-6,TRBV30,few,TRBD1
TGTGCCAGCAGCCCGCCCCGGGGCCTCTCGACCTACAATGAGCAGTTCTTC,CASSPPRGLSTYNEQFF,TRBJ2-1,TRBV7-9,large,NA
TGTGCCAACTCACCTCGCAGGGACACTAAAGCTTTCTTT,CANSPRRDTKAFF,TRBJ1-1,TRBV18,once,NA
TGTGCCAGCAGCCCCGGACAGGGGGCCAACTTCTATGGCTACACCTTC,CASSPGQGANFYGYTF,TRBJ1-2,TRBV5-4,NA,TRBD1
TGTGCCAGCACTCCACAGCTCTCTGGAAACACCATATATTTT,CASTPQLSGNTIYF,TRBJ1-3,TRBV9,NA,NA
TGTGCCAGCAGTGTTAGCGGGAGCACAGATACGCAGTATTTT,CASSVSGSTDTQYF,TRBJ2-3,TRBV6-4,NA,TRBD2
TGCGCCAGCAGCTTGGATCTTAGCGTGCCCTACAATGAGCAGTTCTTC,CASSLDLSVPYNEQFF,TRBJ2-1,TRBV5-1,NA,NA
TGTGCTAGCAGTGACTTCCAGGGTTCGGGCGAAGAGACCCAGTACTTC,CASSDFQGSGEETQYF,TRBJ2-5,TRBV6-4,NA,NA
TGTGCCAGCAGTCCTCAGGGACAGGCACAGGGGTTGTTTCAGCCCCAGTATTTT,CASSPQGQAQGLFQPQYF,TRBJ2-3,TRBV6-6,once,TRBD1
TGTGCCAGCAGCTTAGGAGGGTATGGCTACACCTTC,CASSLGGYGYTF,TRBJ1-2,TRBV7-9,NA,NA
TGTGCCTGGACCTTAGTAGCAGGAAGCACTGAAGCTTTTTTT,CAWTLVAGSTEAFF,TRBJ1-1,TRBV30,NA,NA
TGTGTCTGGCTGCGGGAGTCTCACGGGGAGCTGTTTTTT,CVWLRESHGELFF,TRBJ2-2,TRBV30,NA,TRBD2
TGTGCCAGCAGCGCCATAGCGGGAGCGTCGGAGACCCAGTACTTC,CASSAIAGASETQYF,TRBJ2-5,TRBV5-5,few,TRBD2
TGTGCCAGCAGTTTATCCGAGACCCAGTACTTC,CASSLSETQYF,TRBJ2-5,TRBV12-3/TRBV12-4,NA,NA
TGTGCCAGCAGCTCAGATGAGGGGTATAATTCACCCCTCCACTTT,CASSSDEGYNSPLHF,TRBJ1-6,TRBV6-5,NA,NA
TGCAGCGTTGTCCCACAGCGGAGAGGGGGCAATGAGCAGTTCTTC,CSVVPQRRGGNEQFF,TRBJ2-1,TRBV29-1,few,NA
TGTGCCAGCAGCTCCTGGGAGTTGTCTGGGGCCAACATCCTGACTTTC,CASSSWELSGANILTF,TRBJ2-6,TRBV27,NA,NA
TGTGCCTGGAGTGTACCCCTCGGCAGGGGAATAGAGACCCAGTACTTC,CAWSVPLGRGIETQYF,TRBJ2-5,TRBV30,NA,NA
TGTGCCAGCAGTTTAAGACAGGGGTCCACTGAAGCTTTCTTT,CASSLRQGSTEAFF,TRBJ1-1,TRBV27,NA,TRBD1
TGTGCCACCAGTGAAAATAACAGGGGGTTCGGTGAAAAACTGTTTTTT,CATSENNRGFGEKLFF,TRBJ1-4,TRBV24-1,NA,TRBD1
TGTGCCAGCTCGGTCACCCAATACAATGAGCAGTTCTTC,CASSVTQYNEQFF,TRBJ2-1,TRBV12-3/TRBV12-4,NA,NA
TGTGCCAGCAGCCCAGGGGCCTCCCTAAATCAGCCCCAGCATTTT,CASSPGASLNQPQHF,TRBJ1-5,TRBV5-6,once,NA
TGTGCTAGTGGTTGGACAGGGCCTAGCAATCAGCCCCAGCATTTT,CASGWTGPSNQPQHF,TRBJ1-5,TRBV12-5,NA,TRBD1
TGCAGCGTTGGAGACAGGGTGAGAGAAAAACTGTTTTTT,CSVGDRVREKLFF,TRBJ1-4,TRBV29-1,NA,TRBD1
TGTGCCAGCAGTGAAAGGGAAGGCTACACCTTC,CASSEREGYTF,TRBJ1-2,TRBV2,few,NA
TGTGCCAGCAGGCGTGGGGGACGTACTGAAGCTTTCTTT,CASRRGGRTEAFF,TRBJ1-1,TRBV7-8,NA,NA
TGTGCCAGTAGTATAGGTTACCTGTCCGAGAGTGAGCAATTCTTC,CASSIGYLSESEQFF,TRBJ2-1,TRBV19,NA,NA
TGTGCCAGCAGCGGGCTAGTGGGCACAGATACGCAGTATTTT,CASSGLVGTDTQYF,TRBJ2-3,TRBV6-2/TRBV6-3,NA,NA
TGTACCAGCAGTTGGGACAGGCGCAGCTCCTACAATGAGCAGTTCTTC,CTSSWDRRSSYNEQFF,TRBJ2-1,TRBV5-6,NA,TRBD1
TGTGCCAGCTCACCACCGGGGGGGACTATGAACACTGAAGCTTTCTTT,CASSPPGGTMNTEAFF,TRBJ1-1,TRBV18,NA,NA
TGTGCCAGCAGCTCAGGGGCGCCCGACTACGAGCAGTACTTC,CASSSGAPDYEQYF,TRBJ2-7,TRBV7-2,NA,NA
TGTGCCAGCTCTAGACTAGCGGGAGGGTACAATGAGCAGTTCTTC,CASSRLAGGYNEQFF,TRBJ2-1,TRBV6-5,few,TRBD2
TGTGCCAGCAGTTACAAATCCTATACCGGGGCCAACGTCCTGACTTTC,CASSYKSYTGANVLTF,TRBJ2-6,TRBV6-5,NA,NA
TGTGCCAGCGGCTACAGGGTCACAGATACGCAGTATTTT,CASGYRVTDTQYF,TRBJ2-3,TRBV12-3/TRBV12-4,NA,NA
TGTGCCAGCAGCCCATATGCTAGCGGGACTTACACAGATACGCAGTATTTT,CASSPYASGTYTDTQYF,TRBJ2-3,TRBV3-1/TRBV3-2,NA,TRBD2
TGTGCCAGCAGAGGGACAGCAAATCCTAACTATGGCTACACCTTC,CASRGTANPNYGYTF,TRBJ1-2,TRBV2,once,TRBD1
TGTGCCAGTAGTCTTCGGGCAGGGGGGGAAGTTAATCAGTCCCAGCATTTT,CASSLRAGGEVNQSQHF,TRBJ1-5,TRBV19,NA,TRBD1
TGCGCCAGCAGTGACGGATTCTCCTACGAGCAGTACTTC,CASSDGFSYEQYF,TRBJ2-7,TRBV10-1,NA,NA
TGTGCCAGCAGTGCGGCATCTGGAAACACCATATATTTT,CASSAASGNTIYF,TRBJ1-3,TRBV2,few,NA
TGTGCCAGCAGCCAGGACGGTAGAATGACTGAAGCTTTCTTT,CASSQDGRMTEAFF,TRBJ1-1,TRBV3-1/TRBV3-2,NA,NA
TGTGCCAGCAGTGAAAGGTCTGCAGGGTACGAGCAGTACTTC,CASSERSAGYEQYF,TRBJ2-7,TRBV6-1,NA,NA
TGTGCCAGCAGCCCCGGGACTAGCAGGAGTTTGTTCCAAGAGACCCAGTACTTC,CASSPGTSRSLFQETQYF,TRBJ2-5,TRBV7-7,NA,TRBD2
TGTGCCAGCAGCCAAGGGCCCGTTGTCTCTGGAAACACCATATATTTT,CASSQGPVVSGNTIYF,TRBJ1-3,TRBV14,NA,NA
TGTGCCAGCAGCTTAAGGGCTCCTAGCGGGAGGGCCGATACGCAGTATTTT,CASSLRAPSGRADTQYF,TRBJ2-3,TRBV7-8,NA,TRBD2
TGCGCCAGCAGCTTGGCCAGGACAGGGGGTTCCGATGAGCAGTTCTTC,CASSLARTGGSDEQFF,TRBJ2-1,TRBV5-1,NA,TRBD1
TGTGCCAGCAGTAACAGGAGTGGGGAAGTCATTCAGTACTTC,CASSNRSGEVIQYF,TRBJ2-4,TRBV6-5,NA,NA
TGTGCCTGGGGACAGGGGGCGAATCAGCCCCAGCATTTT,CAWGQGANQPQHF,TRBJ1-5,TRBV30,NA,TRBD1
TGTGCCAGCCGCCGGCCAGGGTATGGCTACACCTTC,CASRRPGYGYTF,TRBJ1-2,TRBV28,NA,NA
TGTGCCAGCTCACCGACAGTGAACACTGAAGCTTTCTTT,CASSPTVNTEAFF,TRBJ1-1,TRBV18,NA,NA
TGTGCCAGCAGGGAAGACAGGACATATGGCTACACCTTC,CASREDRTYGYTF,TRBJ1-2,TRBV6-4,few,NA
TGTGCCAGCATGCCACTTCAGGGGGATCGCGGCTACACCTTC,CASMPLQGDRGYTF,TRBJ1-2,TRBV6-5,NA,TRBD1
TGTGCCAGCAGCCCCCGCAGGGATGAGACCCAGTACTTC,CASSPRRDETQYF,TRBJ2-5,TRBV7-6,NA,NA
TGTGCCAGCAGCTTGGAAGGGGAGCGGACTGAAGCTTTCTTT,CASSLEGERTEAFF,TRBJ1-1,TRBV5-5,NA,NA
TGTGCCAGCAGTGCTCAATCTCGGACAACTGAGCAGTTCTTC,CASSAQSRTTEQFF,TRBJ2-1,TRBV6-4,NA,NA